This is a list of T cell receptor beta chains from one sample in a study of CD8+ T cells in alopecia areata. Produced via immunoSEQ multiplex PCR; TCRdb's table is partial and in-frame only. Of under 350,000 clones listed, 58% are singletons. Sample: CD4+ T cells sorted from blood, taken at week 24, from a patient treated with tofacitinib. The source of these receptors is a human donor with alopecia areata. The CDR3 runs from the conserved cysteine through the conserved F or W. A D gene is named only where the DNA matches it firmly. Size tells how often a clone was seen (once, few, many) or the class of an expanded clone, and some rows leave it out.

D gene	J gene	clone size	V gene	CDR3 protein	CDR3 DNA
NA	TRBJ2-7	NA	TRBV28	CASSFDRRGRGYF	TGTGCCAGCAGTTTCGACAGGAGAGGTCGGGGGTACTTC
NA	TRBJ2-5	NA	TRBV5-5	CASSPGTPPTQYF	TGTGCCAGCAGCCCTGGGACCCCGCCGACCCAGTACTTC
NA	TRBJ1-1	NA	TRBV5-6	CASSSWEIGWMGTEAFF	TGTGCCAGCAGCTCCTGGGAGATAGGGTGGATGGGCACTGAAGCTTTCTTT
TRBD1	TRBJ2-6	NA	TRBV5-1	CASSLVIGTASGANVLTF	TGCGCCAGCAGCTTGGTGATCGGGACAGCATCTGGGGCCAACGTCCTGACTTTC
NA	TRBJ1-1	NA	TRBV30	CAWSEGNTEAFF	TGTGCCTGGAGTGAGGGGAACACTGAAGCTTTCTTT
NA	TRBJ1-2	NA	TRBV6-1	CASSERNYGYTF	TGTGCCAGCAGCGAACGGAACTATGGCTACACCTTC
TRBD2	TRBJ2-3	NA	TRBV9	CASSSLAGNTDTQYF	TGTGCCAGCAGCTCATTAGCGGGAAACACAGATACGCAGTATTTT
NA	TRBJ2-7	NA	TRBV6-6	CASSYSMGLTYEQYF	TGTGCCAGCAGTTACTCGATGGGACTTACCTACGAGCAGTACTTC
TRBD1	TRBJ1-2	NA	TRBV28	CASSEQGAEGYTF	TGTGCCAGCAGTGAACAGGGGGCGGAGGGCTACACCTTC
NA	TRBJ2-7	NA	TRBV7-6	CASSLSGSYEQYF	TGTGCCAGCAGCTTATCCGGATCCTACGAGCAGTACTTC
NA	TRBJ1-2	NA	TRBV7-2	CASSSREDGYTF	TGTGCCAGCAGCTCCCGGGAAGACGGCTACACCTTC
NA	TRBJ2-3	NA	TRBV30	CAWSASRGSTDTQYF	TGTGCCTGGAGCGCCTCACGGGGTAGCACAGATACGCAGTATTTT
TRBD1	TRBJ2-5	NA	TRBV7-3	CASSTGAEETQYF	TGTGCCAGCAGCACAGGGGCCGAAGAGACCCAGTACTTC
TRBD1	TRBJ1-1	NA	TRBV29-1	CSVDRGQMNTEAFF	TGCAGCGTTGATAGGGGGCAAATGAACACTGAAGCTTTCTTT
NA	TRBJ1-5	NA	TRBV30	CAWSRGQINQPQHF	TGTGCCTGGAGTCGCGGACAGATTAATCAGCCCCAGCATTTT
NA	TRBJ1-6	once	TRBV9	CASSALRSGNSPLHF	TGTGCCAGCAGCGCTCTCCGATCGGGTAATTCACCCCTCCACTTT
NA	TRBJ2-7	NA	TRBV7-2	CASSFNALSSYEQYF	TGTGCCAGCAGCTTCAATGCGCTCAGCTCCTACGAGCAGTACTTC
TRBD2	TRBJ2-5	NA	TRBV29-1	CSARRPSGEQETQYF	TGCAGCGCCAGAAGGCCTAGCGGGGAACAAGAGACCCAGTACTTC
NA	TRBJ1-1	NA	TRBV30	CAWRRNLNTEAFF	TGTGCCTGGAGGAGAAACTTGAACACTGAAGCTTTCTTT
NA	TRBJ1-1	NA	TRBV30	CAWNRQPTNLNTEAFF	TGTGCCTGGAACCGACAGCCGACAAACCTGAACACTGAAGCTTTCTTT
TRBD2	TRBJ2-3	few	TRBV7-2	CASSLERGAGTDTQYF	TGTGCCAGCAGCTTAGAGCGGGGGGCGGGTACAGATACGCAGTATTTT
TRBD1	TRBJ1-1	NA	TRBV18	CASSTDRANTEAFF	TGTGCCAGCTCCACGGACAGGGCGAACACTGAAGCTTTCTTT
NA	TRBJ1-1	few	TRBV6-5	CASQVGGTEAFF	TGTGCCAGCCAGGTTGGAGGCACTGAAGCTTTCTTT
NA	TRBJ2-1	NA	TRBV7-9	CASSLATGGLNNEQFF	TGTGCCAGCAGCTTAGCGACCGGGGGCCTTAACAATGAGCAGTTCTTC
TRBD1	TRBJ1-5	NA	TRBV19	CASSIGQEGQPQHF	TGTGCCAGTAGCATCGGACAGGAGGGTCAGCCCCAGCATTTT
TRBD1	TRBJ2-1	NA	TRBV4-1	CASSQEDRAGYNEQFF	TGCGCCAGCAGCCAAGAAGACAGGGCTGGCTACAATGAGCAGTTCTTC
NA	TRBJ2-7	few	TRBV28	CASSPSSYEQYF	TGTGCCAGCAGCCCCAGCTCCTACGAGCAGTACTTC